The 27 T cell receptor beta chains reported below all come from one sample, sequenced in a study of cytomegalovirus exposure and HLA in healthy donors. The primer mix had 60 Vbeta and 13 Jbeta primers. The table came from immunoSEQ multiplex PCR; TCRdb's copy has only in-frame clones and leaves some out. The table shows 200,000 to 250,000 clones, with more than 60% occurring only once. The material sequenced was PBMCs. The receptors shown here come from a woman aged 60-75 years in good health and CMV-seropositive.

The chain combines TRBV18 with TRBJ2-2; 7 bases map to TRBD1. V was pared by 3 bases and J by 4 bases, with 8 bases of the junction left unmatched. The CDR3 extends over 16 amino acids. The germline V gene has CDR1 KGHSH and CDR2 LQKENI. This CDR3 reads CASSPTGPKFTGELFF. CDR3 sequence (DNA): TGTGCCAGCTCACCGACAGGGCCCAAATTCACCGGGGAGCTGTTTTTT.

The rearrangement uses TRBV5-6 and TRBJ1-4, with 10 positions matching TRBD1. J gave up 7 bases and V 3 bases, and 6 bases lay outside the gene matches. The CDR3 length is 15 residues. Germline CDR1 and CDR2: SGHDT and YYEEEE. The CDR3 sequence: CASSSGQGGSEKLFF. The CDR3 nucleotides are TGTGCCAGCAGCTCAGGACAGGGGGGAAGTGAAAAACTGTTTTTT.

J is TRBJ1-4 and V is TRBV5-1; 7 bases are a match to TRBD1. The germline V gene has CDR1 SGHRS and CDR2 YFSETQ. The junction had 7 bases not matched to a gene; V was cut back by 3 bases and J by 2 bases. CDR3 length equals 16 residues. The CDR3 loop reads CASSSQGPGTNEKLFF. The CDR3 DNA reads TGCGCCAGCAGCTCACAGGGGCCGGGGACTAATGAAAAACTGTTTTTT.

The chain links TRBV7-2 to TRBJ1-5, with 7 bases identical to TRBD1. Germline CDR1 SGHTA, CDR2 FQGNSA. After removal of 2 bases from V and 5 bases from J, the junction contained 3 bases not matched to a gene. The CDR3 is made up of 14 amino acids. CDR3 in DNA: TGTGCCAGCAGCTTAAGACAGGGCGATCAGCCCCAGCATTTT. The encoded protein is CASSLRQGDQPQHF.

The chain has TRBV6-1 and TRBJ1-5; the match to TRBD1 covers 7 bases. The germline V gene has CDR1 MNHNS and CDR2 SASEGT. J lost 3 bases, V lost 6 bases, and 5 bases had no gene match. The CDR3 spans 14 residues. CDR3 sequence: CASRTGQPNQPQHF. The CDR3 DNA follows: TGTGCCAGCAGGACGGGACAGCCCAATCAGCCCCAGCATTTT.

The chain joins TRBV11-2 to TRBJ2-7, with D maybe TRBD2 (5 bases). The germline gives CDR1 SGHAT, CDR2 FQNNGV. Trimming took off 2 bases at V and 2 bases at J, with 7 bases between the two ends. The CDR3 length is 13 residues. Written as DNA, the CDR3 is TGTGCCAGCAGCTTACTACTAGCCTACGAGCAGTACTTC. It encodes CASSLLLAYEQYF.

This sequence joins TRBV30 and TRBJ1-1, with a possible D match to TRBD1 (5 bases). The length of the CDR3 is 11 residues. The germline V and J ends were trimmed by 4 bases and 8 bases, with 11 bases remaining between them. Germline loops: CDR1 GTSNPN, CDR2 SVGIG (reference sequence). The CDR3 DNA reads TGTGCCTGGACAACCACAGGAGAAGCTTTCTTT. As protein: CAWTTTGEAFF.

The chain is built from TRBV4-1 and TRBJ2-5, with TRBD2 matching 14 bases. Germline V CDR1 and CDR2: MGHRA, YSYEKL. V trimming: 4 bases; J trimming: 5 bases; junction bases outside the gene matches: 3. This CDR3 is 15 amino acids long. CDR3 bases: TGCGCCAGCAGCCCGGGACTAGCGGGAGCGGAGACCCAGTACTTC. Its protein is CASSPGLAGAETQYF.

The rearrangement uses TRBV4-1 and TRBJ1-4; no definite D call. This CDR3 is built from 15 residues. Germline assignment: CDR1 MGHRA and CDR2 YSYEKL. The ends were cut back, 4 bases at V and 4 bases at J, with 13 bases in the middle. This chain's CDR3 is CASSPVGQVNEKLFF. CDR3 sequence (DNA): TGCGCCAGCAGCCCGGTTGGTCAGGTTAATGAAAAACTGTTTTTT.

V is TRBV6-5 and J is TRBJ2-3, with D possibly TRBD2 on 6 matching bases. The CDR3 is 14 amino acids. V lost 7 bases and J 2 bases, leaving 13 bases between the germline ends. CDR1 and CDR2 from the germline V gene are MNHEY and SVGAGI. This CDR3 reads CASNPGLITDTQYF. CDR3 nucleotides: TGTGCCAGCAATCCGGGACTGATCACAGATACGCAGTATTTT.

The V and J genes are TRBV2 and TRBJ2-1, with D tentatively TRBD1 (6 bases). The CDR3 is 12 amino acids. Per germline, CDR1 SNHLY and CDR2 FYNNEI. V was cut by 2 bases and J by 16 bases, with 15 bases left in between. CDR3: CASSEFVGARFF. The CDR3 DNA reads TGTGCCAGCAGTGAATTCGTGGGGGCGCGATTCTTC.

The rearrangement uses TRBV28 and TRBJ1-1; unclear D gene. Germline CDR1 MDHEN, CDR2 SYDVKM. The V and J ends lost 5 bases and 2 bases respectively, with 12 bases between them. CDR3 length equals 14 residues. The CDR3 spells CASSPPTPNTEAFF. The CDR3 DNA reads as TGTGCCAGCAGTCCACCGACACCTAACACTGAAGCTTTCTTT.

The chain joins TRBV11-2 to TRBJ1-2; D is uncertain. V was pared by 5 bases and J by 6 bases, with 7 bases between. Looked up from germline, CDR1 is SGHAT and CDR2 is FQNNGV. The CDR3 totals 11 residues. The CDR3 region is CASSPQHGYTF. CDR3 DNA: TGTGCCAGCAGCCCACAGCATGGCTACACCTTC.

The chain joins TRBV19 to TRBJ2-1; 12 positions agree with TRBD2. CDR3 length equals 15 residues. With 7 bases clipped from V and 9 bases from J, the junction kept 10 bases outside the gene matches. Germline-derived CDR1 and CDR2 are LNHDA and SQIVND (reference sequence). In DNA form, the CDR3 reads TGTGCCAGTATCCGGACTAGCGGGACGTTCCTTGAGCAGTTCTTC. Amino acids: CASIRTSGTFLEQFF.

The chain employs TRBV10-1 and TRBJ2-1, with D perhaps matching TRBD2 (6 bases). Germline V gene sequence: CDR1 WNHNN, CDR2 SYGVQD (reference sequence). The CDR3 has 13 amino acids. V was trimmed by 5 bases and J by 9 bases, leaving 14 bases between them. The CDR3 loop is CASSPGIGGEQFF. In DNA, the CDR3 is TGCGCCAGCAGTCCCGGGATCGGGGGTGAGCAGTTCTTC.

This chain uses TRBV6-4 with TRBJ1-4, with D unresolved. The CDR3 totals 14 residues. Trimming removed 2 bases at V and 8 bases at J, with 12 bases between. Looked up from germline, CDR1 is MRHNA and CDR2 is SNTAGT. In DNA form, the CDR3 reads TGTGCCAGCAGTGACGGGAGGAGAGGGGAAAAACTGTTTTTT. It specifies CASSDGRRGEKLFF.

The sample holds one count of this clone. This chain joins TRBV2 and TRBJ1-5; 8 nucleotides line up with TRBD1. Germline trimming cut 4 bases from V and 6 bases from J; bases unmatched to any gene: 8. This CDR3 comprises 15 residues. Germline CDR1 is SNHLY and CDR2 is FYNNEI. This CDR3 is CASSVETGASQPQHF. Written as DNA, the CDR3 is TGTGCCAGCAGTGTCGAGACAGGGGCGAGTCAGCCCCAGCATTTT.

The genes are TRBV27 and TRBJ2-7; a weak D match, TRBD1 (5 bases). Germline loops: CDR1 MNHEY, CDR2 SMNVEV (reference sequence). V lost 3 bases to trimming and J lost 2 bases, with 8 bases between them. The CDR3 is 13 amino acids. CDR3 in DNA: TGTGCCAGCAGTTTCACAGGAGCCTACGAGCAGTACTTC. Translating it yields CASSFTGAYEQYF.

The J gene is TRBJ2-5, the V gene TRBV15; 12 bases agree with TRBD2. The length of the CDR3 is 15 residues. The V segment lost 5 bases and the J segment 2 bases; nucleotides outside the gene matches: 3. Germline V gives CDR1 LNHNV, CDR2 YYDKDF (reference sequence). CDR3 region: CATSGTSGPQETQYF. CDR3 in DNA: TGTGCCACCAGCGGGACTAGCGGGCCACAAGAGACCCAGTACTTC. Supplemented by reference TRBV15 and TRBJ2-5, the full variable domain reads DAMVIQNPRYQVTQFGKPVTLSCSQTLNHNVMYWYQQKSSQAPKLLFHYYDKDFNNEADTPDNFQSRRPNTSFCFLDIRSPGLGDTAMYLCATSGTSGPQETQYFGPGTRLLVL.

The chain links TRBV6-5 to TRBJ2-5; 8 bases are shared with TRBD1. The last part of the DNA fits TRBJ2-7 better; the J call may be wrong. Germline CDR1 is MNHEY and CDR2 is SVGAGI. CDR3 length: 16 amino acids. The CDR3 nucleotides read TGTGCCAGCAGTTACTCATACCGGACAGGGAGGTCCGAGCAGTACTTC. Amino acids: CASSYSYRTGRSEQYF.

The CDR3 sequence: CASSLGQDPATEAFF. For the CDR3, the DNA is TGCGCCAGCAGCTTGGGACAGGACCCAGCCACTGAAGCTTTCTTT. The V call is TRBV5-1, the J call TRBJ1-1; maybe TRBD1 (6 bases). Germline V gene data show CDR1 as SGHRS and CDR2 as YFSETQ. The CDR3 contains 15 residues. Trimming cost V 0 bases and J 4 bases, with 13 bases left between them. Using reference TRBV5-1 and TRBJ1-1 for the parts outside the CDR3, the full variable domain is KAGVTQTPRYLIKTRGQQVTLSCSPISGHRSVSWYQQTPGQGLQFLFEYFSETQRNKGNFPGRFSGRQFSNSRSEMNVSTLELGDSALYLCASSLGQDPATEAFFGQGTRLTVV.

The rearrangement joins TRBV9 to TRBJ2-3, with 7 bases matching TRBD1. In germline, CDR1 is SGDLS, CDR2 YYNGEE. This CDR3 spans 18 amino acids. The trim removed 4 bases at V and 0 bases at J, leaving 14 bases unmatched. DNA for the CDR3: TGTGCCAGCAGCCCCCACACAGGGGCTGGCGGAAGCACAGATACGCAGTATTTT. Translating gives CASSPHTGAGGSTDTQYF.

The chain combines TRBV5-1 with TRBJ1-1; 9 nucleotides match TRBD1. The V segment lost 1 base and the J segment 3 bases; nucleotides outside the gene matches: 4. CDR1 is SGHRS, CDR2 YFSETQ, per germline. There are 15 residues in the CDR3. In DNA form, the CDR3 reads TGCGCCAGCAGCTTGATCAGGACAGGGGACACTGAAGCTTTCTTT. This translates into CASSLIRTGDTEAFF.

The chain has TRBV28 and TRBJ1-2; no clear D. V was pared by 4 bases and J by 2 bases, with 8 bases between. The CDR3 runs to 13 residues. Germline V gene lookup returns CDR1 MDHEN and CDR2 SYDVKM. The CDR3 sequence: CASSSAGNYGYTF. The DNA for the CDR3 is TGTGCCAGCAGTTCCGCAGGCAACTATGGCTACACCTTC.

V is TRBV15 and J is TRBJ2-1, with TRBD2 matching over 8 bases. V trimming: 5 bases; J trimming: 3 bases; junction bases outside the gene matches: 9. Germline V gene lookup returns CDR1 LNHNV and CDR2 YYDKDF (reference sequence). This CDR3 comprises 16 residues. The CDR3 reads CATSRGGAINYNEQFF. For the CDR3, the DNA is TGTGCCACCAGCCGGGGGGGAGCGATCAACTACAATGAGCAGTTCTTC.

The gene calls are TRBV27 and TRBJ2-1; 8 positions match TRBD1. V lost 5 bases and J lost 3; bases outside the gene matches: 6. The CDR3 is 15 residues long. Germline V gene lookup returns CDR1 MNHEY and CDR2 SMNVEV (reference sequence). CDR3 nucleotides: TGTGCCAGCAGTAGGACCGGGACAGGCTACAATGAGCAGTTCTTC. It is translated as CASSRTGTGYNEQFF.

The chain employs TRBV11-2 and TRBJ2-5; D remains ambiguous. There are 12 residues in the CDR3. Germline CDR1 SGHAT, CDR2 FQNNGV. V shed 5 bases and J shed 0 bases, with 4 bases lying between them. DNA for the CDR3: TGTGCCAGCAGCCGGGACCAAGAGACCCAGTACTTC. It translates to CASSRDQETQYF.